This is a list of T cell receptor beta chains from one sample in a study of cytomegalovirus exposure and HLA in healthy donors. Measured with immunoSEQ multiplex PCR; TCRdb has only the in-frame clones, and not every one. Of 120,000 to 150,000 clones in the sample, roughly 70% were seen once. The specimen sequenced was PBMCs. The source is a woman aged 40 to 49 in good health and CMV-seronegative. The CDR3 runs from the conserved cysteine through the conserved F or W. Where a row states a size, it is once, few, many or the class of an expanded clone; other rows omit it.

CDR3aa	abundance	v_gene	len	j_gene
CASSLGRENEKLFF	.	TRBV5-1	14	TRBJ1-4
CASSWGQGSTDTQYF	.	TRBV6-5	15	TRBJ2-3
CSSSAPGDTIYF	few	TRBV7-9	12	TRBJ1-3
CASSLPYGTGTSGHPFF	many	TRBV5-8	17	TRBJ1-1
CASSLGARMNTEAFF	few	TRBV28	15	TRBJ1-1
CASGTGGINEQYF	.	TRBV19	13	TRBJ2-7
CASSESSGGADTQYF	.	TRBV10-2	15	TRBJ2-3
CASSPRFGQGSIYEQYF	.	TRBV18	17	TRBJ2-7
CASSKEGTGSYEQYF	.	TRBV21-1	15	TRBJ2-7
CASRDGQGGNQPQHF	.	TRBV27	15	TRBJ1-5
CASRQWTGGSNTEAFF	.	TRBV27	16	TRBJ1-1
CASSFRSGTDTQYF	.	TRBV7-9	14	TRBJ2-3
CASSTQQGALINGYTF	.	TRBV5-1	16	TRBJ1-2
CASSLLVSGELFF	.	TRBV7-9	13	TRBJ2-2
CASSVQGRNTEAFF	.	TRBV7-9	14	TRBJ1-1
CAWALDSNQPQHF	.	TRBV30	13	TRBJ1-5
CASSIREYADTQYF	.	TRBV19	14	TRBJ2-3
CASSSSPGAEAFF	.	TRBV7-6	13	TRBJ1-1
CASSIQTHYGYTF	.	TRBV2	13	TRBJ1-2
CSTGPGGILGYTF	.	TRBV29-1	13	TRBJ1-2
CAWSVVRDQPQHF	.	TRBV30	13	TRBJ1-5
CASRLSGGGNTIYF	few	TRBV14	14	TRBJ1-3
CASSYLQGGPEAFF	few	TRBV6-6	14	TRBJ1-1
CASSEQGGLEYF	.	TRBV6-5	12	TRBJ2-7
CASSGGLAGGYEQYF	.	TRBV5-1	15	TRBJ2-7
CATSRDPITGGASGYTF	.	TRBV15	17	TRBJ1-2
CASSVYLGSGTYNEQFF	.	TRBV9	17	TRBJ2-1
CASSPQALYGYTF	.	TRBV6-5	13	TRBJ1-2
CASSFSSGTISYEQYF	few	TRBV27	16	TRBJ2-7
CASRKPDNVLTF	once	TRBV9	12	TRBJ2-6
CASSPNRDTYTETQYF	few	TRBV28	16	TRBJ2-5
CASSPPGRALGAFF	.	TRBV18	14	TRBJ1-1
CAWSVGLAGSGDTQYF	.	TRBV30	16	TRBJ2-3
CASSFLQADQPQHF	.	TRBV28	14	TRBJ1-5
CASSFTSGGGTDTQYF	.	TRBV5-4	16	TRBJ2-3
CASRGVAGGQADTQYF	.	TRBV19	16	TRBJ2-3
CASSRMTGGENYGYTF	.	TRBV27	16	TRBJ1-2
CASSLGQPSTYGYTF	few	TRBV6-5	15	TRBJ1-2
CASRRQGSGELFF	.	TRBV6-5	13	TRBJ2-2
CASSPRDNPLEFYTF	.	TRBV27	15	TRBJ1-2